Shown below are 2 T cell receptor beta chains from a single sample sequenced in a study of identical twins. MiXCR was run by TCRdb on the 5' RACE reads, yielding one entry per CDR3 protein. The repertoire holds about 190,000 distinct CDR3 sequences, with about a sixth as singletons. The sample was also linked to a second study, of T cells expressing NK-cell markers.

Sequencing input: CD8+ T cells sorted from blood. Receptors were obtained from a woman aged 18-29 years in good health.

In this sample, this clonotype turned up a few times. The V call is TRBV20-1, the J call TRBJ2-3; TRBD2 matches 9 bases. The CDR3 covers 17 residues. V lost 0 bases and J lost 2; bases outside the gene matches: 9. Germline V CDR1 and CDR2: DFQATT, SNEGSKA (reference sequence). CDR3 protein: CSAREGGSGSLTDTQYF. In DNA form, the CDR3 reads TGCAGTGCTAGAGAGGGGGGTAGCGGGAGCCTCACAGATACGCAGTATTTT.

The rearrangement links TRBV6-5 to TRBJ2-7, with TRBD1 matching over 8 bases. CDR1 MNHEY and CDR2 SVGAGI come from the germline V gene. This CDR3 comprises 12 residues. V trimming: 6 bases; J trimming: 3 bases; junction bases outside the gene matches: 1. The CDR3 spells CASRDRDYEQYF. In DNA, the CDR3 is TGTGCCAGCAGGGACAGGGACTACGAGCAGTACTTC.